The 3 T cell receptor beta chains below all came from one sample that was sequenced in a study of cytomegalovirus exposure and HLA in healthy donors. PCR amplification relied on 60 Vbeta primers (plus 13 Jbeta primers). Sequencing was performed with immunoSEQ multiplex PCR; in TCRdb, only in-frame clones are kept and a portion is missing. Of over 150,000 clones in the sample, about four fifths were seen once. The sample consisted of PBMCs. All receptors derive from a woman in her 30s in good health and CMV-seropositive.

The chain employs TRBV27 and TRBJ1-4; D unclear. Germline loops: CDR1 MNHEY, CDR2 SMNVEV (reference sequence). Trimming removed 8 bases from V and 6 bases from J, with 7 bases in between. This CDR3 has 11 amino acids. CDR3 sequence (DNA): TGTGCCAGCGTGCGCGATGAAAAACTGTTTTTT. Translated: CASVRDEKLFF. Supplemented by reference TRBV27 and TRBJ1-4, the full variable domain reads EAQVTQNPRYLITVTGKKLTVTCSQNMNHEYMSWYRQDPGLGLRQIYYSMNVEVTDKGDVPEGYKVSRKEKRNFPLILESPSPNQTSLYFCASVRDEKLFFGSGTQLSVL.

This clone was seen only once. The V gene is TRBV7-9, the J gene TRBJ1-1; no reliable D call. V lost 5 bases to trimming and J lost 1 base, with 8 bases between them. Germline V lookup: CDR1 SEHNR, CDR2 FQNEAQ (reference sequence). The CDR3 length is 13 residues. The CDR3 DNA sequence: TGTGCCAGCAGCACCCCCGGGAACACTGAAGCTTTCTTT. Its protein product is CASSTPGNTEAFF.

The chain uses TRBV6-5 and TRBJ1-2, with TRBD1 matching 7 bases. CDR1 MNHEY and CDR2 SVGAGI come from the germline V gene. The CDR3 contains 12 residues. V trimming: 6 bases; J trimming: 7 bases; junction bases outside the gene matches: 5. For the CDR3, the DNA is TGTGCCAGCAGCCGACAGGGATTTGGCTACACCTTC. It is translated as CASSRQGFGYTF.